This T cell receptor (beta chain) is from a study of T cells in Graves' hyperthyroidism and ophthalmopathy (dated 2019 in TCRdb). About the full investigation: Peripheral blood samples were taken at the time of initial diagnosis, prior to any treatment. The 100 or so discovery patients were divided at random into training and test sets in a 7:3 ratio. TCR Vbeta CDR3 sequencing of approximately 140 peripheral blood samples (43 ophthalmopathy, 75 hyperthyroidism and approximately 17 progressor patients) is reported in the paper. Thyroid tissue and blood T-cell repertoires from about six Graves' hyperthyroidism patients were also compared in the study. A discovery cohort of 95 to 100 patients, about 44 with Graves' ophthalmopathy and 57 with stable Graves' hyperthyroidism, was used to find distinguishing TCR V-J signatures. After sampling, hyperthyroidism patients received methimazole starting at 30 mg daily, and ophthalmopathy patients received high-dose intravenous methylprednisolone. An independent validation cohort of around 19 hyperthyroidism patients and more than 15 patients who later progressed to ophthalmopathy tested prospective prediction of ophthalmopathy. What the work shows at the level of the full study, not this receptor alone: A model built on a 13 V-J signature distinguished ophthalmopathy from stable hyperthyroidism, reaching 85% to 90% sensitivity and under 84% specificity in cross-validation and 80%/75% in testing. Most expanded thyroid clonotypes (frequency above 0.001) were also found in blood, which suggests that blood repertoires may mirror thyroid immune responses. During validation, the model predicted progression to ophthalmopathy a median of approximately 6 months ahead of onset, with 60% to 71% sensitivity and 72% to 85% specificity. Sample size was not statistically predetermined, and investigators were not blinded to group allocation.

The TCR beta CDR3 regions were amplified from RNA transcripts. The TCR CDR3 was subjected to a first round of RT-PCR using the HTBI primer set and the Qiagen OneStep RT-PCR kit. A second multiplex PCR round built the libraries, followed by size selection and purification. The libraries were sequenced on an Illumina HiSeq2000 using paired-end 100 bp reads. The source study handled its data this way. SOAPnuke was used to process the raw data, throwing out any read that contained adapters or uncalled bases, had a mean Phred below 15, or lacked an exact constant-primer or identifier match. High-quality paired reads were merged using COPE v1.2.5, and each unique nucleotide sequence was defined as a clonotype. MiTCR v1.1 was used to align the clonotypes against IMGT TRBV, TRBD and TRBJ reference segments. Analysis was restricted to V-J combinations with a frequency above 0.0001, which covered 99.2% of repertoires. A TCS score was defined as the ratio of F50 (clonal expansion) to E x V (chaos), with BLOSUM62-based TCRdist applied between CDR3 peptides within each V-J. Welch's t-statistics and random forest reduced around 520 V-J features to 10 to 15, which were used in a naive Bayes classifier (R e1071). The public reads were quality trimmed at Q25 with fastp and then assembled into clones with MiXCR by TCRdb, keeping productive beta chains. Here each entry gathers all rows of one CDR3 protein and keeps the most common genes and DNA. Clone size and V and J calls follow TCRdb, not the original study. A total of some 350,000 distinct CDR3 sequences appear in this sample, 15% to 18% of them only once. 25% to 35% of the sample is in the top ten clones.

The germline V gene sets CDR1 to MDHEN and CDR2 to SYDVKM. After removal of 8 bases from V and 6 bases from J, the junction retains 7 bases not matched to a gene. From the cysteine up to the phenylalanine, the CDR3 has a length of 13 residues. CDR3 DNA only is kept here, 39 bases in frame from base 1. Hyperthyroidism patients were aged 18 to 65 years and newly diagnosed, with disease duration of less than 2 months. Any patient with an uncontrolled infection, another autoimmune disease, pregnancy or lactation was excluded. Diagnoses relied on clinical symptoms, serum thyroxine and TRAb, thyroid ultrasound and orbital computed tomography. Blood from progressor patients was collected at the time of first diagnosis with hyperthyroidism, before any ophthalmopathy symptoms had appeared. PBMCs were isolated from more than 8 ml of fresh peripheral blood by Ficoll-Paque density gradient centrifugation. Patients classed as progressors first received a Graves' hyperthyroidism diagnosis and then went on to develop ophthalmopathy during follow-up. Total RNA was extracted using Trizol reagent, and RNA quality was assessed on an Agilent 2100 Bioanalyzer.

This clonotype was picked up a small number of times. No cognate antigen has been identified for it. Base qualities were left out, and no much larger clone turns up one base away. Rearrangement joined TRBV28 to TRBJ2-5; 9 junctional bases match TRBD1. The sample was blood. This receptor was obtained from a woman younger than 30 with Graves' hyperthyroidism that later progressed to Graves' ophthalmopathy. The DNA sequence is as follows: TGTGCCAGCCTACAGGGGGCAACACAGACCCAGTACTTC. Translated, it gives CASLQGATQTQYF.